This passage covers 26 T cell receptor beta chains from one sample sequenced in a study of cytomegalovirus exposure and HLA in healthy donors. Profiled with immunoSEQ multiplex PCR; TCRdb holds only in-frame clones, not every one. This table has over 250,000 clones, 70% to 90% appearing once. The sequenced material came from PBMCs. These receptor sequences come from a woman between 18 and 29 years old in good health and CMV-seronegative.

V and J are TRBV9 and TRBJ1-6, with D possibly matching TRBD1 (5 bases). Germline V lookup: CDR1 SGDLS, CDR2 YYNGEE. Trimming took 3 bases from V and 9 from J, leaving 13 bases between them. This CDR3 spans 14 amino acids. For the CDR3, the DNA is TGTGCCAGCAGCGAACAGGTTTTGGGTTCACCCCTCCACTTT. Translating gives CASSEQVLGSPLHF. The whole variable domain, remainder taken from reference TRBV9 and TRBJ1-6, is DSGVTQTPKHLITATGQRVTLRCSPRSGDLSVYWYQQSLDQGLQFLIQYYNGEERAKGNILERFSAQQFPDLHSELNLSSLELGDSALYFCASSEQVLGSPLHFGNGTRLTVT.

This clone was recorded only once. DNA for the CDR3: TGCGCCAGCAGCTTGCGGACTCTGGAGGGCTACACCTTC. Its protein is CASSLRTLEGYTF. The chain joins TRBV5-1 to TRBJ1-2; D gene uncertain. CDR3 length: 13 amino acids. Germline V gives CDR1 SGHRS, CDR2 YFSETQ. Trimming removed 1 base at V and 8 bases at J, with 12 bases between.

Here the CDR3 DNA reads TGTGCCAGCAGTTTATTAGGAGGCGAGCAGTACTTC. This codes for CASSLLGGEQYF. This rearrangement joins TRBV6-5 to TRBJ2-7; D might be TRBD2 (5 bases). CDR1 is MNHEY and CDR2 is SVGAGI in the germline V gene. The V end was cut by 4 bases, the J end by 6 bases, with 10 bases between. The CDR3 is 12 amino acids.

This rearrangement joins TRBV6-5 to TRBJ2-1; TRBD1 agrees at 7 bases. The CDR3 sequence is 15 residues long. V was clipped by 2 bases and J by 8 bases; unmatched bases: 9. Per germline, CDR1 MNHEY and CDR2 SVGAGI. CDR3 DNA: TGTGCCAGCAGTTACGGGGGACAGTCTGGGGATGAGCAGTTCTTC. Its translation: CASSYGGQSGDEQFF.

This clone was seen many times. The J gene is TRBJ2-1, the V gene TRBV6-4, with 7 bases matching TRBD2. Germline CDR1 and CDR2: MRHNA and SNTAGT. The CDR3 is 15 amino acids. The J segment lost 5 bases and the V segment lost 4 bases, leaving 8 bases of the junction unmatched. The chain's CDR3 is CASSVTGEGNNEQFF. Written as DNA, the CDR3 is TGTGCCAGCAGTGTTACGGGGGAGGGGAACAATGAGCAGTTCTTC.

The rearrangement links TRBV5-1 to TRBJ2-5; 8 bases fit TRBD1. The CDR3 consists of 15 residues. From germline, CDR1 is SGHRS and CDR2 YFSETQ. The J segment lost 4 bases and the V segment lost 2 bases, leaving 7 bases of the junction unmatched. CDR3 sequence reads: CASSFTDRGGETQYF. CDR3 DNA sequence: TGCGCCAGCAGCTTTACAGACAGGGGTGGAGAGACCCAGTACTTC. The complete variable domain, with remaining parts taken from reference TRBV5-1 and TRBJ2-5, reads KAGVTQTPRYLIKTRGQQVTLSCSPISGHRSVSWYQQTPGQGLQFLFEYFSETQRNKGNFPGRFSGRQFSNSRSEMNVSTLELGDSALYLCASSFTDRGGETQYFGPGTRLLVL.

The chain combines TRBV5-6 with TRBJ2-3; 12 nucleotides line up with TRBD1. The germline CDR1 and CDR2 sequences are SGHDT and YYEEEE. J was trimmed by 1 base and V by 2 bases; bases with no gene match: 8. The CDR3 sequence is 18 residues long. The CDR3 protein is CASSFIPGQGAGTDTQYF. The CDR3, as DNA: TGTGCCAGCAGCTTTATCCCGGGACAGGGGGCTGGCACAGATACGCAGTATTTT.

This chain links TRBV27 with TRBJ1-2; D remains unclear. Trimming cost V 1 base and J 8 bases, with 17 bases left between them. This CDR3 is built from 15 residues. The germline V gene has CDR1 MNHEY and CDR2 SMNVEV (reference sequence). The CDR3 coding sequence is TGTGCCAGCAGTTTATTGGGAGGTATCCTTGAGGGCTACACCTTC. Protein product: CASSLLGGILEGYTF.

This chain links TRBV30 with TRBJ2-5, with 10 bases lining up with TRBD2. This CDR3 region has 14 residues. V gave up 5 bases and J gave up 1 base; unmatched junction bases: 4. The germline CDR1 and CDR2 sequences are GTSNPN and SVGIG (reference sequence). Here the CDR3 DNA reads TGTGCCTGGCGAGTAGCGGGGGGCCAAGAGACCCAGTACTTC. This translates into CAWRVAGGQETQYF.

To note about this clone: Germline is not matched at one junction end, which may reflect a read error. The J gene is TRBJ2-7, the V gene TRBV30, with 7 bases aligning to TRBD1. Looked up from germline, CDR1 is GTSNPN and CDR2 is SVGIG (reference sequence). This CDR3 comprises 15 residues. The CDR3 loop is CAWSVPETGPYGQYF. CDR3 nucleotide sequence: TGTGCCTGGAGTGTACCTGAGACAGGGCCCTACGGGCAGTACTTC.

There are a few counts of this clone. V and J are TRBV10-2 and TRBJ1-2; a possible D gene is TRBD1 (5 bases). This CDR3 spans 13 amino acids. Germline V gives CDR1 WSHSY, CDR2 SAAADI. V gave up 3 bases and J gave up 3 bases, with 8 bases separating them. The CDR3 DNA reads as TGCGCCAGCAGTGAAGAGACAGACTATGGCTACACCTTC. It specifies CASSEETDYGYTF.

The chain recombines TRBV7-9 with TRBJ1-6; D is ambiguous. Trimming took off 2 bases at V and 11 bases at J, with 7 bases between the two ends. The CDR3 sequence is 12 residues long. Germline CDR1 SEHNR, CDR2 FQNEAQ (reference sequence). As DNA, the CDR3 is TGTGCCAGCAGCTTAACTGTCGCACCCCTCCACTTT. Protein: CASSLTVAPLHF.

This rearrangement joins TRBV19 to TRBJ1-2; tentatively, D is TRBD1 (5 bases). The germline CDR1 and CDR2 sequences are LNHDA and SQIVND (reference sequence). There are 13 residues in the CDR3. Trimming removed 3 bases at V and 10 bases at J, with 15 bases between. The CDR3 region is CASSIQGSTYYTF. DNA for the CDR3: TGTGCCAGTAGTATCCAGGGCTCCACTTACTACACCTTC.

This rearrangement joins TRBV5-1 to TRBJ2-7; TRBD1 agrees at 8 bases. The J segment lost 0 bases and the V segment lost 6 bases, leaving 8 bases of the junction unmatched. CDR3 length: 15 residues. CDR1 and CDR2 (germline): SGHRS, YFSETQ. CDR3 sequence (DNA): TGCGCCAGCAACCCCGGACAGGGACACTCCTACGAGCAGTACTTC. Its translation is CASNPGQGHSYEQYF.

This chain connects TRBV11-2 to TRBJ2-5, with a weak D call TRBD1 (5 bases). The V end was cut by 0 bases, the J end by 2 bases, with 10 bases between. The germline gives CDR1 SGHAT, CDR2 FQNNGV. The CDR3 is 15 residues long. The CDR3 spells CASSLEGRQQETQYF. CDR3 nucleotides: TGTGCCAGCAGCTTAGAGGGGCGACAACAAGAGACCCAGTACTTC.

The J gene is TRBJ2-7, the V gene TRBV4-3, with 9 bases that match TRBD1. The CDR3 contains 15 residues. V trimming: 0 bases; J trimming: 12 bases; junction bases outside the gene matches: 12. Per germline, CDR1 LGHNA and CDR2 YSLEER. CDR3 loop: CASSQDWAGTGTVYF. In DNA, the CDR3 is TGCGCCAGCAGCCAAGATTGGGCTGGGACAGGGACGGTGTACTTC.

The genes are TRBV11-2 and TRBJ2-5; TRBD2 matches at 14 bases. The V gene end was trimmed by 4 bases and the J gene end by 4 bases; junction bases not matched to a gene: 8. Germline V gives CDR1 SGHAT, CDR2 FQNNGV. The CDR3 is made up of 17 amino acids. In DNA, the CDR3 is TGTGCCAGCAGCTCGGAGGGGACTAGCGGGGGTGGAGAGACCCAGTACTTC. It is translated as CASSSEGTSGGGETQYF. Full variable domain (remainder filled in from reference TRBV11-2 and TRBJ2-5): EAGVAQSPRYKIIEKRQSVAFWCNPISGHATLYWYQQILGQGPKLLIQFQNNGVVDDSQLPKDRFSAERLKGVDSTLKIQPAKLEDSAVYLCASSSEGTSGGGETQYFGPGTRLLVL.

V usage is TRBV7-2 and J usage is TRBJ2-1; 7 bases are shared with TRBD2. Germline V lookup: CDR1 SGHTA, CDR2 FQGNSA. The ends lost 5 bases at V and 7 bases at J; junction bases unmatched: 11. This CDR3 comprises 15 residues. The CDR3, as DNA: TGTGCCAGCAGCCCCCGAGCGGGGTCCAGGAATGAGCAGTTCTTC. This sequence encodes CASSPRAGSRNEQFF.

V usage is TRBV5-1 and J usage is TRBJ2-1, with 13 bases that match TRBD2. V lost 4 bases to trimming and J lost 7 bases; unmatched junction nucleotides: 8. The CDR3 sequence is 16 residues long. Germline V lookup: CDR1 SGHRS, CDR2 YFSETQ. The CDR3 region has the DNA TGCGCCAGCAGCCTGCCGGGACTAGCGGGAAGGAATGAGCAGTTCTTC. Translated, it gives CASSLPGLAGRNEQFF. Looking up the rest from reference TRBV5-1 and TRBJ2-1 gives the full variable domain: KAGVTQTPRYLIKTRGQQVTLSCSPISGHRSVSWYQQTPGQGLQFLFEYFSETQRNKGNFPGRFSGRQFSNSRSEMNVSTLELGDSALYLCASSLPGLAGRNEQFFGPGTRLTVL.

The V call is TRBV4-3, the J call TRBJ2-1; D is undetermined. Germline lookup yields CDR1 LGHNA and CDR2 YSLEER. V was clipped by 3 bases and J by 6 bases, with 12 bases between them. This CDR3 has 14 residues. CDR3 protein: CASSQNREPNEQFF. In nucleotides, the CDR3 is TGCGCCAGCAGCCAGAACCGAGAGCCCAATGAGCAGTTCTTC.

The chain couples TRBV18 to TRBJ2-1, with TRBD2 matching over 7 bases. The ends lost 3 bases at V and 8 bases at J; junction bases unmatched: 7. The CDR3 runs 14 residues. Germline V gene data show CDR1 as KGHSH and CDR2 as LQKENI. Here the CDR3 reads CASSPSSSGDEQFF. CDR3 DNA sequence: TGTGCCAGCTCACCGTCATCTAGCGGCGATGAGCAGTTCTTC.

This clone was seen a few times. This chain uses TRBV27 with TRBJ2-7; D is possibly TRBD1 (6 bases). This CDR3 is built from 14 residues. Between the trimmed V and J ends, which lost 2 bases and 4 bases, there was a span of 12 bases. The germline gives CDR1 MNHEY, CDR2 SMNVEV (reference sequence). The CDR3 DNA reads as TGTGCCAGCAGTTTAGGCAGGGGCCCTTACGAGCAGTACTTC. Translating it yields CASSLGRGPYEQYF.

The CDR3 DNA reads TGTGCCAGCAGCTTGGGGGAGGGCTACGAGCAGTACTTC. It codes for CASSLGEGYEQYF. This chain uses TRBV5-4 with TRBJ2-7, with 7 bases lining up with TRBD2. CDR3 length: 13 residues. Germline assignment: CDR1 SGHNT and CDR2 YYREEE (reference sequence). V lost 0 bases and J lost 3; bases outside the gene matches: 0. Looking up the rest from reference TRBV5-4 and TRBJ2-7 gives the full variable domain: ETGVTQSPTHLIKTRGQQVTLRCSSQSGHNTVSWYQQALGQGPQFIFQYYREEENGRGNFPPRFSGLQFPNYSSELNVNALELDDSALYLCASSLGEGYEQYFGPGTRLTVT.

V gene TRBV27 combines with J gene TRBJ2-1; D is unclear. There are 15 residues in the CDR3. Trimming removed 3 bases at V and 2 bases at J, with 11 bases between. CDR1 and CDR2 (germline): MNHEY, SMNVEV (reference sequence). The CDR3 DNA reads TGTGCCAGCAGTTTGGAGATGGTAACCTACAATGAGCAGTTCTTC. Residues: CASSLEMVTYNEQFF.

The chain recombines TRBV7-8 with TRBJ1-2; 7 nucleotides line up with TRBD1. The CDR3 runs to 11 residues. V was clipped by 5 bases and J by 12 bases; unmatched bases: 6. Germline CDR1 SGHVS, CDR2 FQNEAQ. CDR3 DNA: TGTGCCAGCAGCCTTGACAGGGTCCACACCTTC. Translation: CASSLDRVHTF.

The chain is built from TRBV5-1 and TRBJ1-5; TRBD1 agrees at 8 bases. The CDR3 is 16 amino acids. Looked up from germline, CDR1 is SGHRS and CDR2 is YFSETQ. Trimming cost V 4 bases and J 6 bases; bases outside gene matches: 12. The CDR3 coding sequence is TGCGCCAGCAGCCCTGGAGGACAGGGTAGGGGTCAGCCCCAGCATTTT. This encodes CASSPGGQGRGQPQHF.